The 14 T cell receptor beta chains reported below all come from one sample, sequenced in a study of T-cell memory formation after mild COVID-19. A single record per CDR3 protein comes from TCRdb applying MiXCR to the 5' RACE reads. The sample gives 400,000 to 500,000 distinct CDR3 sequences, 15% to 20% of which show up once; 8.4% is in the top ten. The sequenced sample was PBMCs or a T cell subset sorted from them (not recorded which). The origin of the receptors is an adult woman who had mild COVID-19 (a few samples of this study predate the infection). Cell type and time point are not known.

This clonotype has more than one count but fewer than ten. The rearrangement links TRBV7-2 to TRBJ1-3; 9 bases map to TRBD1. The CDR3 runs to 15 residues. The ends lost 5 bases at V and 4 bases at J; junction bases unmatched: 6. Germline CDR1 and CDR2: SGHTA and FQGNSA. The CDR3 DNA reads TGTGCCAGCAGCCCGGGACAGGGTAAAGGAAACACCATATATTTT. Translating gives CASSPGQGKGNTIYF.

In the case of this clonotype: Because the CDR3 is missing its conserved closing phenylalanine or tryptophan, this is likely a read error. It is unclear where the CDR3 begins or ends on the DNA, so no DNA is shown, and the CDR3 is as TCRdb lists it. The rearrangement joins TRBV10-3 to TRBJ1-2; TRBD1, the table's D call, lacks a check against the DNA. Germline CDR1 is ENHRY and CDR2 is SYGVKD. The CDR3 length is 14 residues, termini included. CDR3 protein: CAISESFVSGTAFC.

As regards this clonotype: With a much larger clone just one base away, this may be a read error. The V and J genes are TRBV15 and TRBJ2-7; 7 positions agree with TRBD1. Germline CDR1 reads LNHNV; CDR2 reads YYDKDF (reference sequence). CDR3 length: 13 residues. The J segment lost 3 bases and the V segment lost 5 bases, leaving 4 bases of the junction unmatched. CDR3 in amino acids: CATSPGQLYEQYF. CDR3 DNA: TGTGCCACCAGCCCGGGACAGCTCTACGAGCAGTACTTC. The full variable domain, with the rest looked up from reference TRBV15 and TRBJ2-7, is DAMVIQNPRYQVTQFGKPVTLSCSQTLNHNVMYWYQQKSSQAPKLLFHYYDKDFNNEADTPDNFQSRRPNTSFCFLDIRSPGLGDTAMYLCATSPGQLYEQYFGPGTRLTVT.

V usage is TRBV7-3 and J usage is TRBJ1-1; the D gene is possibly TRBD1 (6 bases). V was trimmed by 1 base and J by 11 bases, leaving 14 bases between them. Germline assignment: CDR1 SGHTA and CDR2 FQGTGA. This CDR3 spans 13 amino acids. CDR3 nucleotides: TGTGCCAGCAGCTTAAGCAGGTCAGGGGAGGCTTTCTTT. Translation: CASSLSRSGEAFF.

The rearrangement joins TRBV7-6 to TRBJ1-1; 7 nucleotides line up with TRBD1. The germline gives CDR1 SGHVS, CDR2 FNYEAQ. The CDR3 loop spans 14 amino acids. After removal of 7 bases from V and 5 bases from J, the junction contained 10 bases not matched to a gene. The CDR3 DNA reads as TGTGCCAGCACGAAAGAGAGCAGGGGGACTGAAGCTTTCTTT. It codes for CASTKESRGTEAFF.

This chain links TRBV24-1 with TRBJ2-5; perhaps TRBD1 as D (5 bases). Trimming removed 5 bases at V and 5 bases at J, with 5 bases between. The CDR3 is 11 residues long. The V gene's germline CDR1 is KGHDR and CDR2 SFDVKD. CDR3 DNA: TGTGCCACCAGTGCAGGGGAGACCCAGTACTTC. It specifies CATSAGETQYF.

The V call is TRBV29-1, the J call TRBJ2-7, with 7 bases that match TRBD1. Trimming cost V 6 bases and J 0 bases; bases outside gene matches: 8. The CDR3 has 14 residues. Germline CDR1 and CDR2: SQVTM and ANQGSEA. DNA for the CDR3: TGCAGCGTGGATCGGACAGGAAGCTCCTACGAGCAGTACTTC. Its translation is CSVDRTGSSYEQYF.

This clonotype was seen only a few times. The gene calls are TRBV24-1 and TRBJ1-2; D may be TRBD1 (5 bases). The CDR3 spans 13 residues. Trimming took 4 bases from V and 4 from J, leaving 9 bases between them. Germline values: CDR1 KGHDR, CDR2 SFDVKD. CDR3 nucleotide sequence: TGTGCCACCAGTGACTTTGACAGCTATGGCTACACCTTC. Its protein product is CATSDFDSYGYTF.

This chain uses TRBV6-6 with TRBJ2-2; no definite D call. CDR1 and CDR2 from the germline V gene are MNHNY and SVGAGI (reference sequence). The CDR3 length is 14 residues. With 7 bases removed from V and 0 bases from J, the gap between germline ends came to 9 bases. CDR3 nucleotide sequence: TGTGCCAGCAAGGAGATAACGAACACCGGGGAGCTGTTTTTT. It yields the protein CASKEITNTGELFF.

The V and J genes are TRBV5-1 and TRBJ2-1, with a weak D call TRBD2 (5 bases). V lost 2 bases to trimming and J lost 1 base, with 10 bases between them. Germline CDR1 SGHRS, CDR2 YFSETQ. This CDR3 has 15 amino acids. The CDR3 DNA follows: TGCGCCAGCAGCTTTACAGCGGCTTCCTACAATGAGCAGTTCTTC. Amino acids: CASSFTAASYNEQFF.

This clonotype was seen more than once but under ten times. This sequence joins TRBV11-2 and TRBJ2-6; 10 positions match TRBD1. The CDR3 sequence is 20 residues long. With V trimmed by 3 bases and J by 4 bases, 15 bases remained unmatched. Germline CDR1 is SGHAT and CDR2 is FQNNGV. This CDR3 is CASSLAHPGQGTHGANVLTF. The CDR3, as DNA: TGTGCCAGCAGCTTGGCCCATCCGGGACAGGGGACGCACGGGGCCAACGTCCTGACTTTC.

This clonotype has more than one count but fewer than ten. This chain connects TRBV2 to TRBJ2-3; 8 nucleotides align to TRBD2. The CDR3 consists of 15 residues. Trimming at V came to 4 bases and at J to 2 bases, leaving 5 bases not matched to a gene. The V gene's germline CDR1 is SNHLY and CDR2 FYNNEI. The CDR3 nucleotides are TGTGCCAGCAGTGCGGTTAGCGGGAACACAGATACGCAGTATTTT. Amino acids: CASSAVSGNTDTQYF.

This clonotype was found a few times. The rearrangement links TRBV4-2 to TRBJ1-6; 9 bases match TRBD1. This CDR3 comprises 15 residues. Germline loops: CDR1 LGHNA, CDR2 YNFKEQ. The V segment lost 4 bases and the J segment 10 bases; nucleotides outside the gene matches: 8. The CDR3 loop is CASSRRDRDGSPLHF. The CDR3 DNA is TGTGCCAGCAGCCGCCGGGACAGGGATGGATCACCCCTCCACTTT.

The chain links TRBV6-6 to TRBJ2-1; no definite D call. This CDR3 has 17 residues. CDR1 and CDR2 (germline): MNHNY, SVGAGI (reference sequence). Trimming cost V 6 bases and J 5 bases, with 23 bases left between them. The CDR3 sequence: CASSPLMIGSQDNEQFF. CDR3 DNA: TGTGCCAGCAGCCCCCTAATGATCGGGTCCCAGGACAATGAGCAGTTCTTC.